The following is a TCR beta chain sequence with its context. Libraries were prepared by immunoSEQ multiplex PCR; TCRdb keeps only in-frame clonotypes and omits some of them. Among 25,000 to 30,000 clones listed, over 65% were seen once. Looked up from germline, CDR1 is LGHNA and CDR2 is YNFKEQ. The CDR3 sequence is 15 residues long. Trimming shortened V by 1 base and J by 6 bases, and 12 bases separated the two germline ends. Every patient experienced relapse after autologous stem cell transplantation, and brentuximab vedotin exposure varied. The entry originates in a study of PD-1 blockade in classical Hodgkin lymphoma.

This sequence originates from a human donor with classical Hodgkin lymphoma. The sequences come from peripheral blood mononuclear cells (PBMCs), collected before the second cycle of nivolumab. The V call is TRBV4-2, the J call TRBJ1-4, with D uncertain. DNA for the CDR3: TGTGCCAGCAGCCAAGTCTCTTCGAGGGATGAAAAACTGTTTTTT. It is translated as CASSQVSSRDEKLFF.